The rows below give T cell receptor beta chains drawn from one sample of a study of shared clonotypes between healthy human individuals. Profiling relied on immunoSEQ multiplex PCR, and the TCRdb table lists in-frame clones only, not all of them. The sample carries some 2.4 million clones, over 85% recorded once. Sequenced input: naive CD4+ T cells from PBMCs. The receptors stem from a man younger than 35 in good health. Some clones in this sample may be carry-over from other donors' samples. Both conserved end residues are trimmed from each CDR3. Each record gives: V gene, J gene, CDR3 protein.

TRBV10-3,TRBJ1-2,AISESRRNYGYT
TRBV14,TRBJ2-3,ASSQDWVAEGLAAHTDTQY
TRBV7-2,TRBJ2-7,ASSQRQGSYEQY
TRBV5-4,TRBJ2-5,ASSLTSGREETQY
TRBV11-1,TRBJ2-7,ASSFYSGGDEQY
TRBV4-1,TRBJ2-2,ASSQPSGRNTGELF
TRBV4-2,TRBJ2-7,ASSRTTAGGTYEQY
TRBV9,TRBJ2-1,ASSQGGAAYNEQF
TRBV29-1,TRBJ1-1,SVVQTTGISTEAF
TRBV28,TRBJ1-1,ASSLPRNTEAF
TRBV10-3,TRBJ2-7,AISDWESSYEQY
TRBV7-8,TRBJ1-3,ASNPDRAPFGNTIY
TRBV14,TRBJ1-2,ASSQAAGGFYGYT
TRBV6-1,TRBJ2-2,ASSWDRTTGELF
TRBV9,TRBJ2-5,ASSLDGFSTETQY
TRBV5-6,TRBJ2-3,ASSPIRTRFTDTQY
TRBV6-5,TRBJ2-1,ASTLPGGANEQF
TRBV28,TRBJ1-1,ASSLGPGRYTEAF
TRBV28,TRBJ2-1,ASRPLGQGKNEQF
TRBV7-2,TRBJ1-1,ASSLGFPNTEAF
TRBV7-9,TRBJ1-1,ASSHTTGTEAF
TRBV28,TRBJ1-2,ASEHPMGEEDYGYT
TRBV18,TRBJ2-2,ASSPGLPNTGELF
TRBV28,TRBJ2-1,ASSLDGLAGAV
TRBV2,TRBJ1-2,ASSRTLGQNYGYT
TRBV5-6,TRBJ1-1,ASSLGQLRWNTEAF
TRBV7-3,TRBJ1-5,ASEHRGRRSQPQH
TRBV7-2,TRBJ2-3,ASSLISGGVDTQY
TRBV15,TRBJ1-1,ATSRSWGNTEAF
TRBV29-1,TRBJ1-1,SVEDEGKSTEAF
TRBV6-5,TRBJ2-5,ASSPRTRGETQY
TRBV30,TRBJ1-3,AWSGEIGNTIY
TRBV5-4,TRBJ1-2,ASSQGTGRGYT
TRBV9,TRBJ2-7,ASSPKSGTPSYEQY
TRBV4-3,TRBJ2-7,ASSRSGSGYEQY
TRBV10-1,TRBJ2-7,ASSRTGSYEQY
TRBV25-1,TRBJ2-1,ASIGGRESSYNEQF
TRBV7-9,TRBJ2-1,ASSLGTSASSYNEQF
TRBV18,TRBJ2-7,ASSLGPGVEQY
TRBV10-3,TRBJ1-4,AISGDRLGEKLF
TRBV5-1,TRBJ2-1,ASSLVGTSYNEQF
TRBV30,TRBJ1-1,AWTGVTEAF
TRBV2,TRBJ2-7,ASKLRGGRYNILYEQY